These 13 T cell receptor beta chains share one sample of origin, sequenced in a study of cytomegalovirus exposure and HLA in healthy donors (TCRdb year 2017). Library method: the immunoSEQ multiplex PCR assay. The table was pulled from immuneACCESS by TCRdb, which kept in-frame rearrangements only. Such tables lose some clones; where checked, under half of the loss comes from unresolved V genes, and the rest has no known cause. This sample comprises 250,000 to 350,000 clones, just over 85% of them detected only once. The ten top clones hold approximately 0.84% of the sample. Sequencing used PBMCs. The receptor set was obtained from a woman between 18 and 29 years old in good health and CMV-seronegative.

This rearrangement joins TRBV28 to TRBJ1-1, with D tentatively TRBD1 (6 bases). Trimming shortened V by 4 bases and J by 4 bases, and 16 bases separated the two germline ends. Germline values: CDR1 MDHEN, CDR2 SYDVKM. The length of the CDR3 is 15 residues. CDR3 protein: CASSSTTGPGTEAFF. The CDR3, as DNA: TGTGCCAGCAGTTCCACAACAGGGCCGGGCACTGAAGCTTTCTTT.

The rearrangement joins TRBV27 to TRBJ2-5; 9 positions match TRBD2. The length of the CDR3 is 16 residues. From germline, CDR1 is MNHEY and CDR2 SMNVEV (reference sequence). Unmatched junction bases numbered 9, after V lost 6 bases and J lost 1 base. The CDR3 loop is CASRPRLADLQETQYF. For the CDR3, the DNA is TGTGCCAGCAGACCTAGACTAGCGGACCTCCAAGAGACCCAGTACTTC.

The chain links TRBV30 to TRBJ2-1; D unresolved. Germline CDR1 GTSNPN, CDR2 SVGIG (reference sequence). Trimming cost V 0 bases and J 0 bases, with 18 bases left between them. This CDR3 spans 18 amino acids. The DNA for the CDR3 is TGTGCCTGGAGTGTAAAGCCGGTGGAGCCTCGCTCCTACAATGAGCAGTTCTTC. This codes for CAWSVKPVEPRSYNEQFF. The whole variable domain, filled in from reference TRBV30 and TRBJ2-1, reads SQTIHQWPATLVQPVGSPLSLECTVEGTSNPNLYWYRQAAGRGLQLLFYSVGIGQISSEVPQNLSASRPQDRQFILSSKKLLLSDSGFYLCAWSVKPVEPRSYNEQFFGPGTRLTVL.

This chain joins TRBV2 and TRBJ2-5; D is unclear. Per germline, CDR1 SNHLY and CDR2 FYNNEI. The CDR3 consists of 12 residues. Trimming removed 4 bases at V and 5 bases at J, with 8 bases between. The CDR3 loop reads CASSVRRETQYF. Here the CDR3 DNA reads TGTGCCAGCAGTGTCCGTCGGGAGACCCAGTACTTC.

This chain links TRBV25-1 with TRBJ2-6; 7 bases map to TRBD1. V lost 4 bases to trimming and J lost 4 bases; unmatched junction nucleotides: 7. The CDR3 is 16 residues long. Germline-derived CDR1 and CDR2 are MGHDK and SYGVNS. The CDR3 bases are TGTGCCAGCAGTGGAGAGACAGGGCACGGGGCCAACGTCCTGACTTTC. Translation gives CASSGETGHGANVLTF.

This CDR3 is CASSQFPGRGQNQPQHF. For the CDR3, the DNA is TGCGCCAGCAGCCAGTTCCCGGGCAGGGGGCAAAATCAGCCCCAGCATTTT. This chain joins TRBV4-1 and TRBJ1-5; TRBD1 matches at 8 bases. The J segment lost 4 bases and the V segment lost 3 bases, leaving 11 bases of the junction unmatched. Germline CDR1 MGHRA, CDR2 YSYEKL. CDR3 length equals 17 residues.

The chain links TRBV13 to TRBJ2-3; D is unclear. V dropped 5 bases and J dropped 7 bases, with 7 bases sitting between them. CDR1 PRHDT and CDR2 FYEKMQ come from the germline V gene (reference sequence). The CDR3 consists of 11 residues. In DNA, the CDR3 is TGTGCCAGCAGCCTTTTAAATACGCAGTATTTT. Residues: CASSLLNTQYF.

The gene calls are TRBV4-1 and TRBJ1-5, with 7 bases fitting TRBD1. CDR3 length equals 16 residues. Germline CDR1 is MGHRA and CDR2 is YSYEKL. V trimming: 4 bases; J trimming: 2 bases; junction bases outside the gene matches: 8. The CDR3 loop is CASSLDRQGGNQPQHF. The DNA for the CDR3 is TGCGCCAGCAGCCTCGATCGACAGGGCGGCAATCAGCCCCAGCATTTT.

This rearrangement joins TRBV4-3 to TRBJ1-4; 8 nucleotides align to TRBD1. The CDR3 is 16 amino acids. The V gene's germline CDR1 is LGHNA and CDR2 YSLEER. The trim removed 0 bases at V and 8 bases at J, leaving 8 bases unmatched. CDR3 protein: CASSQDPTGALEKLFF. The CDR3 bases are TGCGCCAGCAGCCAAGATCCGACAGGGGCGTTAGAAAAACTGTTTTTT.

This chain connects TRBV18 to TRBJ1-3; 8 positions match TRBD1. Per the germline V gene, CDR1 is KGHSH and CDR2 is LQKENI. There are 15 residues in the CDR3. Unmatched junction bases numbered 3, after V lost 3 bases and J lost 2 bases. DNA for the CDR3: TGTGCCAGCTCACCGGGGGGACAGGCTGGAAACACCATATATTTT. Residues: CASSPGGQAGNTIYF.

The chain carries TRBV27 and TRBJ2-7; 9 nucleotides match TRBD2. The length of the CDR3 is 14 residues. V was clipped by 4 bases and J by 5 bases; unmatched bases: 6. Germline V gene sequence: CDR1 MNHEY, CDR2 SMNVEV (reference sequence). The CDR3 region is CASSYGGRADEQYF. DNA of the CDR3: TGTGCCAGCAGTTATGGCGGGAGGGCCGACGAGCAGTACTTC.

The chain combines TRBV5-1 with TRBJ1-1; TRBD1 agrees at 8 bases. CDR1 and CDR2 (germline): SGHRS, YFSETQ. J lost 4 bases, V lost 1 base, and 12 bases had no gene match. This CDR3 has 17 residues. The CDR3 sequence: CASSLRPTGGFSTEAFF. In DNA, the CDR3 is TGCGCCAGCAGCTTGCGTCCAACAGGGGGTTTTAGCACTGAAGCTTTCTTT.

The V and J genes are TRBV28 and TRBJ2-1, with 9 bases aligning to TRBD2. The V and J ends lost 2 bases and 13 bases, in that order; junction bases with no gene match: 6. Germline V gene sequence: CDR1 MDHEN, CDR2 SYDVKM. This CDR3 is built from 13 residues. In DNA form, the CDR3 reads TGTGCCAGCAGTTTAGATAGCGGGAGCTATCAGTTCTTC. Amino acids: CASSLDSGSYQFF.